Reported below is one T cell receptor (beta chain). The sample comes from a study of CD8 T cells in Susac syndrome. The CDR3 is made up of 14 amino acids. V lost 4 bases to trimming and J lost 6 bases; unmatched junction nucleotides: 8. Per the germline V gene, CDR1 is SGHTA and CDR2 is FQGNSA. The CD8+ and CD4+ T cells were negatively isolated, with the TEMRA cells enriched by FACS. cDNA came from about 0.46 to 1 ug RNA primed by random hexamers. It was immunoSEQ multiplex PCR that amplified TCR beta CDR3 across 54 Vbeta and 13 Jbeta. TCRdb fed the immunoSEQ multiplex PCR reads into MiXCR, producing one record per CDR3 protein. Of approximately 120,000 distinct CDR3 sequences detected, approximately 91% appear once; the ten largest clones hold 0.13% to 0.15%.

The sequenced sample was CD4+ T cells from PBMCs. This sequence joins TRBV7-2 and TRBJ2-7; TRBD1 agrees at 8 bases. The origin of this receptor is a human donor in good health. DNA of the CDR3: TGTGCCAGCAGCTCAGGGGGCACAGTCAGCGAGCAGTACTTC. This encodes CASSSGGTVSEQYF.